Below, 24 T cell receptor beta chains from the same sample are listed, as sequenced in a study of blood T cell repertoires in COVID-19. Repertoires were generated with immunoSEQ multiplex PCR, while TCRdb's copy carries only in-frame clones and drops some. Of roughly 200,000 clones in the sample, about 84% are singletons; the top ten hold about 18%. The sample comprised peripheral blood. The receptors shown here come from a person aged 70 to 80 with COVID-19, enrolled during active disease.

CDR3: CASSYSAGLSNEQFF. The CDR3 region has the DNA TGTGCCAGCAGTTACTCAGCGGGCTTGTCTAATGAGCAGTTCTTC. J is TRBJ2-1 and V is TRBV6-2 or TRBV6-3, with D possibly being TRBD2 (6 bases). This CDR3 region has 15 residues. CDR1 and CDR2 from the germline V gene are MNHEY and SVGEGT. The ends were cut back, 0 bases at V and 7 bases at J, with 13 bases in the middle.

The chain employs TRBV7-2 and TRBJ1-3; the D is unclear. Germline V CDR1 and CDR2: SGHTA, FQGNSA. V was pared by 4 bases and J by 0 bases, with 7 bases between. This CDR3 has 14 amino acids. The CDR3 DNA reads as TGTGCCAGCAGCTCCGAGGTCTCTGGAAACACCATATATTTT. This sequence encodes CASSSEVSGNTIYF. Using reference TRBV7-2 and TRBJ1-3 for the parts outside the CDR3, the full variable domain is GAGVSQSPSNKVTEKGKDVELRCDPISGHTALYWYRQSLGQGLEFLIYFQGNSAPDKSGLPSDRFSAERTGGSVSTLTIQRTQQEDSAVYLCASSSEVSGNTIYFGEGSWLTVV.

The chain employs TRBV3-1 (or the pseudogene TRBV3-2) and TRBJ2-1, with 7 nucleotides matching TRBD1. The germline CDR1 and CDR2 sequences are LGHDT and YNNKEL (reference sequence). The CDR3 totals 16 residues. V trimming: 0 bases; J trimming: 6 bases; junction bases outside the gene matches: 8. CDR3 nucleotide sequence: TGTGCCAGCAGCCAAGAACAGGGACAGCCGAGCAATGAGCAGTTCTTC. This translates into CASSQEQGQPSNEQFF.

The chain uses TRBV28 and TRBJ2-3, with 16 nucleotides matching TRBD2. Germline V lookup: CDR1 MDHEN, CDR2 SYDVKM. The CDR3 has 18 amino acids. The ends lost 5 bases at V and 2 bases at J; junction bases unmatched: 7. CDR3 in DNA: TGTGCCAGCAGTATGGGACTAGCGGGGGGGTGGAACACAGATACGCAGTATTTT. This sequence encodes CASSMGLAGGWNTDTQYF.

The CDR3 sequence is CASRVTGTSSYNEQFF. The CDR3 DNA reads as TGTGCCAGTAGAGTAACCGGGACTAGCAGCTACAATGAGCAGTTCTTC. The rearrangement joins TRBV19 to TRBJ2-1, with 9 bases fitting TRBD2. The CDR3 contains 16 residues. Germline V gene sequence: CDR1 LNHDA, CDR2 SQIVND (reference sequence). Losses at the gene ends were 6 bases for V and 3 bases for J; bases not matched to a gene: 9.

The rearrangement uses TRBV14 and TRBJ2-3; D is undetermined. Looked up from germline, CDR1 is SGHDN and CDR2 is FVKESK. Trimming cost V 3 bases and J 11 bases, with 15 bases left between them. The CDR3 totals 13 residues. CDR3: CASSQVVGRKQYF. The CDR3 DNA reads as TGTGCCAGCAGCCAGGTCGTTGGCCGTAAGCAGTATTTT.

The chain combines TRBV7-9 with TRBJ2-3, with 8 positions matching TRBD2. CDR3 length equals 14 residues. J lost 4 bases, V lost 5 bases, and 5 bases had no gene match. Germline loops: CDR1 SEHNR, CDR2 FQNEAQ (reference sequence). CDR3 in DNA: TGTGCCAGCAGCGGGACTAGTGAGGCAGATACGCAGTATTTT. This encodes CASSGTSEADTQYF. Supplemented by reference TRBV7-9 and TRBJ2-3, the full variable domain reads DTGVSQNPRHKITKRGQNVTFRCDPISEHNRLYWYRQTLGQGPEFLTYFQNEAQLEKSRLLSDRFSAERPKGSFSTLEIQRTEQGDSAMYLCASSGTSEADTQYFGPGTRLTVL.

The rearrangement uses TRBV10-3 and TRBJ1-2; D may be TRBD1 (6 bases). This CDR3 has 14 amino acids. Germline CDR1 is ENHRY and CDR2 is SYGVKD. The V end lost 6 bases, the J end lost 7 bases, and 18 bases lay between the germline ends. In nucleotides, the CDR3 is TGTGCCATCAGAGGAACCCAGCAGGGGTTTGGCTACACCTTC. Residues: CAIRGTQQGFGYTF.

The chain joins TRBV7-8 to TRBJ2-7; TRBD1 matches 8 bases. The CDR3 runs 14 residues. V dropped 6 bases and J dropped 4; count of bases not matched to a gene: 8. Germline CDR1 is SGHVS and CDR2 is FQNEAQ. CDR3 nucleotides: TGTGCCAGCAGGACCGGGACAGGTTTTTACGAGCAGTACTTC. Residues: CASRTGTGFYEQYF.

This chain links TRBV4-3 with TRBJ2-1, with D possibly being TRBD2 (5 bases). V shed 5 bases and J shed 2 bases, with 19 bases lying between them. Germline CDR1 LGHNA, CDR2 YSLEER. CDR3 length: 17 amino acids. CDR3 in amino acids: CASSGIPCWRAYNEQFF. Here the CDR3 DNA reads TGCGCCAGCAGCGGAATCCCCTGCTGGCGGGCCTACAATGAGCAGTTCTTC.

This clone was counted between two and nine times. This chain connects TRBV7-6 to TRBJ2-1; 11 bases map to TRBD2. V lost 5 bases and J lost 0; bases outside the gene matches: 21. Germline V gene sequence: CDR1 SGHVS, CDR2 FNYEAQ. The CDR3 runs 22 residues. The CDR3 region is CASSPSLIAGGPSGGSYNEQFF. The CDR3 region has the DNA TGTGCCAGCAGCCCTTCTCTAATAGCGGGAGGGCCGTCGGGGGGCTCCTACAATGAGCAGTTCTTC.

The chain links TRBV27 to TRBJ2-7; 14 bases are a match to TRBD2. This CDR3 comprises 16 residues. Trimming took 0 bases from V and 7 from J; bases not matched to a gene: 5. The germline V gene has CDR1 MNHEY and CDR2 SMNVEV (reference sequence). This chain's CDR3 is CASSLSLGLAGVEQYF. The CDR3, as DNA: TGTGCCAGCAGTTTATCGCTGGGACTAGCGGGAGTTGAGCAGTACTTC.

The chain recombines TRBV5-1 with TRBJ2-1; 14 bases match TRBD2. V lost 3 bases, J lost 10 bases, and 15 bases stayed unmatched. The CDR3 spans 18 residues. CDR1 and CDR2 from the germline V gene are SGHRS and YFSETQ. CDR3 amino acids: CASSSGLAGEGTSVEQFF. The CDR3 nucleotides are TGCGCCAGCAGCTCGGGACTAGCGGGAGAGGGTACATCGGTAGAGCAGTTCTTC.

In its sample, this clone was seen a few times. The V gene is TRBV19, the J gene TRBJ2-7, with D possibly being TRBD1 (7 bases). V was trimmed by 3 bases and J by 3 bases, leaving 12 bases between them. The germline CDR1 and CDR2 sequences are LNHDA and SQIVND (reference sequence). This CDR3 has 14 amino acids. The CDR3 DNA follows: TGTGCCAGTAGTATCGGGCAGGGGGGCTACGAGCAGTACTTC. Amino acids: CASSIGQGGYEQYF. The full variable domain, its missing parts supplied by reference TRBV19 and TRBJ2-7, is DGGITQSPKYLFRKEGQNVTLSCEQNLNHDAMYWYRQDPGQGLRLIYYSQIVNDFQKGDIAEGYSVSREKKESFPLTVTSAQKNPTAFYLCASSIGQGGYEQYFGPGTRLTVT.

V usage is TRBV7-6 and J usage is TRBJ2-5; possible D gene TRBD2, 5 bases. CDR3 length equals 13 residues. V was trimmed by 5 bases and J by 0 bases, leaving 7 bases between them. Per germline, CDR1 SGHVS and CDR2 FNYEAQ. The CDR3 here is CASSPGYQETQYF. The CDR3 DNA follows: TGTGCCAGCAGCCCGGGGTACCAAGAGACCCAGTACTTC.

This clone was observed a handful of times. The rearrangement joins TRBV27 to TRBJ1-6; TRBD1 matches at 8 bases. Per the germline V gene, CDR1 is MNHEY and CDR2 is SMNVEV (reference sequence). The V segment lost 9 bases and the J segment 5 bases; nucleotides outside the gene matches: 9. The CDR3 is 15 residues long. CDR3 protein: CASRPDRVHNSPLHF. The CDR3 bases are TGTGCCAGTCGTCCGGACAGGGTCCATAATTCACCCCTCCACTTT.

This sequence joins TRBV19 and TRBJ1-1; no clear D gene. Trimming left V 0 bases short and J 0 bases short, with 5 bases between. The germline CDR1 and CDR2 sequences are LNHDA and SQIVND (reference sequence). The CDR3 has 14 amino acids. The DNA of the CDR3 is TGTGCCAGTAGTATAGAGGGAGTGAACACTGAAGCTTTCTTT. Translation: CASSIEGVNTEAFF. Full variable domain (outside the CDR3, taken from reference TRBV19 and TRBJ1-1): DGGITQSPKYLFRKEGQNVTLSCEQNLNHDAMYWYRQDPGQGLRLIYYSQIVNDFQKGDIAEGYSVSREKKESFPLTVTSAQKNPTAFYLCASSIEGVNTEAFFGQGTRLTVV.

The V gene is TRBV24-1, the J gene TRBJ1-2; 9 positions match TRBD1. CDR1 KGHDR and CDR2 SFDVKD come from the germline V gene. This CDR3 is 13 amino acids long. V shed 11 bases and J 7 bases; nucleotides not matched to a gene: 10. The CDR3 nucleotides are TGTGCCAGCTCCGGGACAGGGACAGGTGGCTACACCTTC. Translated: CASSGTGTGGYTF.

The chain employs TRBV29-1 and TRBJ1-1; D might be TRBD1 (5 bases). The CDR3 contains 12 residues. Germline V gene data show CDR1 as SQVTM and CDR2 as ANQGSEA. The ends were cut back, 4 bases at V and 4 bases at J, with 10 bases in the middle. The CDR3 DNA sequence: TGCAGCGTTGGAGTCGGGGGCACTGAAGCTTTCTTT. Translation gives CSVGVGGTEAFF.

This clone was picked up one time. The V gene is TRBV7-3, the J gene TRBJ1-2, with 8 positions matching TRBD1. The germline gives CDR1 SGHTA, CDR2 FQGTGA. With 5 bases clipped from V and 4 bases from J, the junction kept 6 bases outside the gene matches. The CDR3 covers 14 residues. The CDR3 region has the DNA TGTGCCAGCAGCCAGAAAGGGACAGGCTATGGCTACACCTTC. Protein product: CASSQKGTGYGYTF.

The J gene is TRBJ1-1, the V gene TRBV5-6, with a possible D match to TRBD1 (6 bases). The CDR3 consists of 15 residues. Trimming pared 4 bases from V and 3 bases from J, leaving 16 bases between. The germline V gene has CDR1 SGHDT and CDR2 YYEEEE. DNA of the CDR3: TGTGCCAGCAGCCTCCGAGCGGGGGGCCACACTGAAGCTTTCTTT. Protein product: CASSLRAGGHTEAFF.

This sequence joins TRBV7-7 and TRBJ1-1; 7 bases agree with TRBD1. Germline trimming cut 5 bases from V and 0 bases from J; bases unmatched to any gene: 6. Germline V gene lookup returns CDR1 SSHAT and CDR2 FNYEAQ (reference sequence). The CDR3 covers 15 residues. Written as DNA, the CDR3 is TGTGCCAGCAGCCAATCCGACAGGGTGAACACTGAAGCTTTCTTT. Its protein is CASSQSDRVNTEAFF. Full variable domain (missing parts from reference TRBV7-7 and TRBJ1-1): GAGVSQSPRYKVTKRGQDVTLRCDPISSHATLYWYQQALGQGPEFLTYFNYEAQPDKSGLPSDRFSAERPEGSISTLTIQRTEQRDSAMYRCASSQSDRVNTEAFFGQGTRLTVV.

This sequence joins TRBV12-3 or TRBV12-4 and TRBJ1-5; weak D call: TRBD1 (5 bases). The CDR3 totals 13 residues. V lost 6 bases and J lost 5, with 11 bases in between. CDR3 sequence (DNA): TGTGCCAGCAGCAGGGTTCTGGATCAGCCCCAGCATTTT. Translated, it gives CASSRVLDQPQHF.

The rearrangement joins TRBV30 to TRBJ2-1; TRBD2 matches at 13 bases. Losses at the gene ends were 1 base for V and 4 bases for J; bases not matched to a gene: 7. Germline-derived CDR1 and CDR2 are GTSNPN and SVGIG (reference sequence). The CDR3 loop spans 17 amino acids. The CDR3 coding sequence is TGTGCCTGGAGTGAAGGTCCGGGACTAGCGGGGTACAATGAGCAGTTCTTC. Translation gives CAWSEGPGLAGYNEQFF.